A selection of T cell receptor beta chains follows, all from one sample in a study of OX40 agonist ivuxolimab in advanced cancers. Sequencing used immunoSEQ multiplex PCR; TCRdb keeps in-frame clones, though not all of them. The sample includes about 49,000 clones, under 90% of them seen just once. Sequencing was performed on CD4+ or CD8+ T cells sorted from blood, taken in a trial of the OX40 agonist ivuxolimab. The origin of the receptors is an adult with an advanced solid tumor such as melanoma, head and neck, liver or kidney cancer. The CDR3 runs from the conserved cysteine through the conserved F or W. D genes are given only for firm matches. Size tells how often a clone was seen (once, few, many) or the class of an expanded clone, and some rows leave it out.

J,size,D,V,DNA,CDR3
TRBJ2-7,.,.,TRBV7-2,TGTGCCACCGGTAATTTGGGAGAGCAGTACTTC,CATGNLGEQYF
TRBJ2-1,.,.,TRBV27,TGTGCCAGCAGTTTATCGATGGAGAATGAGCAGTTCTTC,CASSLSMENEQFF
TRBJ2-7,once,TRBD1,TRBV5-1,TGCGCCAGCAGCCCAAGACAGGGGGGCTCCTACGAGCAGTACTTC,CASSPRQGGSYEQYF
TRBJ1-1,.,.,TRBV10-3,TGTGCCATCAAAGGGACTCCCCAGAGGGACACTGAAGCTTTCTTT,CAIKGTPQRDTEAFF
TRBJ2-7,.,TRBD2,TRBV7-2,TGTGCCAGCAGCTTAAGTGGCGGGAGCTACGAGCAGTACTTC,CASSLSGGSYEQYF
TRBJ2-7,once,.,TRBV27,TGTGCCAGCAGAGGCTACTTTTCCTCCTACGAGCAGTACTTC,CASRGYFSSYEQYF
TRBJ2-7,.,.,TRBV9,TGTGCCAGCAGCCGCAGGGACTACGAGCAGTACTTC,CASSRRDYEQYF
TRBJ1-1,few,TRBD1,TRBV30,TGTGCCTCTCACAGGGGGAACACTGAAGCTTTCTTT,CASHRGNTEAFF
TRBJ2-3,.,TRBD1,TRBV30,TGTGCCTGGAGTCCCGGGACAGGGGGCGCAGATACGCAGTATTTT,CAWSPGTGGADTQYF
TRBJ2-1,once,TRBD2,TRBV5-5,TGTGCCAGCAGCTCGGCGGGCGGGAGGGCCAATGAGCAGTTCTTC,CASSSAGGRANEQFF
TRBJ1-1,.,.,TRBV29-1,TGCAGCGTTGAAGGTAAACCCCGGGGGAGCACTGAAGCTTTCTTT,CSVEGKPRGSTEAFF
TRBJ2-5,once,TRBD2,TRBV28,TGTGCCAGCAGTCCATCTTACCAGCGGGAGGGGGAGACCCAGTACTTC,CASSPSYQREGETQYF
TRBJ2-6,.,.,TRBV6-1,TGTGCCAGCAGCTCGGGGTCGGCCGGGGCCAACGTCCTGACTTTC,CASSSGSAGANVLTF
TRBJ1-3,.,.,TRBV5-1,TGCGCCAGCAGCTTGGTAGGGGGCTCTGGAAACACCATATATTTT,CASSLVGGSGNTIYF
TRBJ2-5,.,TRBD1,TRBV19,TGTGCCAGTAGTCGAGGGGGCCTAGAGACCCAGTACTTC,CASSRGGLETQYF
TRBJ1-2,.,.,TRBV21-1,TGTGCCAGCAGCAAAGGGATCGAGGACCTGGGTGGCTACACCTTC,CASSKGIEDLGGYTF
TRBJ1-2,.,TRBD1,TRBV5-4,TGTGCCAGCAGCTTGGTGGGACAGGGGCTTGGCTACACCTTC,CASSLVGQGLGYTF
TRBJ2-4,once,.,TRBV11-2,TGTGCCAGCAGCTTAGATTTCACCAGACTAGCCAAAAACATTCAGTACTTC,CASSLDFTRLAKNIQYF
TRBJ2-3,.,.,TRBV19,TGTGCCAGTAAAGAACATCCTCAGGATACGCAGTATTTT,CASKEHPQDTQYF
TRBJ2-1,.,TRBD2,TRBV9,TGTGCCAGCAGCGTCGGGACTAGCTCCTACAATGAGCAGTTCTTC,CASSVGTSSYNEQFF
TRBJ2-5,.,TRBD2,TRBV6-1,TGTGCCAGTCTAGGGACTAGCGGAGATCAAGAGACCCAGTACTTC,CASLGTSGDQETQYF
TRBJ2-3,.,.,TRBV11-2,TGTGCCAGCAGCTTATACTCGGAGGATACGCAGTATTTT,CASSLYSEDTQYF
TRBJ2-2,.,TRBD1,TRBV18,TGTGCCAGCTCACGGGAAGGGGGCGCATCCGGGGAGCTGTTTTTT,CASSREGGASGELFF
TRBJ1-2,.,.,TRBV28,TGTGCCAGCAGCCGAGTCGGACTGAACTATGGCTACACCTTC,CASSRVGLNYGYTF
TRBJ1-2,.,.,TRBV28,TGTGCCAGCAGCATACCCCAGGGTCGCTACACCTTC,CASSIPQGRYTF
TRBJ2-3,.,TRBD2,TRBV28,TGTGCCAGCAGTTTAGCTAGCGGAGAGGCAGATACGCAGTATTTT,CASSLASGEADTQYF
TRBJ1-4,.,.,TRBV28,TGTGCCAGCAGTTTTTCAAGCGGCGATGAAAAACTGTTTTTT,CASSFSSGDEKLFF
TRBJ2-5,.,.,TRBV5-1,TGCGCCAGCAGCCCTCGGGGTACCTCAAGGTTAAAGTACTTC,CASSPRGTSRLKYF
TRBJ2-3,.,TRBD1,TRBV18,TGTGCCAGCTCGCGACAGGGGGTATCGACAGATACGCAGTATTTT,CASSRQGVSTDTQYF
TRBJ2-7,.,.,TRBV28,TGTGCCAGCAGTTTACTGGCGGGAGAGCAGTACTTC,CASSLLAGEQYF